These T cell receptor beta chains were read from a single sample in a study of vaccination and CD4 T cells after COVID-19. TCRdb recomputed calls from the PCR reads with MiXCR, one row per CDR3 protein. The sample carries roughly 15,000 distinct CDR3 sequences, roughly 62% recorded once. These receptors' antigens are unknown. The sequencing here drew on CD4+ T cells from blood, cultured in vitro, taken after SARS-CoV-2 vaccination. These receptors were collected from a human donor who had recovered from COVID-19. CDR3s include the opening cysteine and the closing phenylalanine or tryptophan. The D gene is left open where the match is weak. Size values are once, few and many counts, or a class for expanded clones, and some rows have none.

J gene | V gene | clone size | D gene | CDR3 DNA | CDR3 protein
TRBJ2-3 | TRBV20-1 | . | . | TGCAGTGCTAGGGGCGGGATTTACCCAGATACGCAGTATTTT | CSARGGIYPDTQYF
TRBJ2-4 | TRBV29-1 | . | TRBD1 | TGCAGCGTAGGACAGGGCGAAAACATTCAGTACTTC | CSVGQGENIQYF
TRBJ1-1 | TRBV7-9 | . | . | TGTGCCAGCAGCTCGGGCAGGTTGAACACTGAAGCTTTCTTT | CASSSGRLNTEAFF
TRBJ2-3 | TRBV11-3 | . | . | TGTGCCAGCAGCTTAGCCAGCGAGGTCGATACGCAGTATTTT | CASSLASEVDTQYF
TRBJ2-7 | TRBV7-2 | . | . | TGTGCCAGCAGCCCGACCGGGACCCTCGCCTACGAGCAGTACTTC | CASSPTGTLAYEQYF
TRBJ2-7 | TRBV4-3 | few | TRBD2 | TGCGCCAGCAGCTGGCTAGCGGGAACCTACGAGCAGTACTTC | CASSWLAGTYEQYF
TRBJ1-2 | TRBV6-5 | . | . | TGTGCCAGCAGTTACGAAACCCCACAGGGCTACCCGGGCGGCTACACCTTC | CASSYETPQGYPGGYTF
TRBJ1-2 | TRBV6-2/TRBV6-3 | . | TRBD1 | TGTGCCAGCAGACGGGGGACAGGCGTCGGGGGCTACACCTTC | CASRRGTGVGGYTF
TRBJ1-1 | TRBV24-1 | few | . | TGTGCCACCAGTGATGATGGCGTTGTGAACACTGAAGCTTTCTTT | CATSDDGVVNTEAFF
TRBJ2-1 | TRBV5-6 | . | . | TGTGCCAGCAGCTTGTACTTCTCAGGGCTTTTAGGGAATGAGCAGTTCTTC | CASSLYFSGLLGNEQFF
TRBJ1-2 | TRBV29-1 | . | . | TGCAGCGTTGGAGGCTTGGGGGGGGCCTATGGCTACACCTTC | CSVGGLGGAYGYTF
TRBJ2-3 | TRBV24-1 | . | . | TGTGCCACCTCAAAAAGGAGCGGTAGAGGCTACACAGATACGCAGTATTTT | CATSKRSGRGYTDTQYF
TRBJ1-2 | TRBV4-2 | . | TRBD1 | TGTGCCAGCAGCCAAGAGGTCACAGGGGCGGCTGGCTACACCTTC | CASSQEVTGAAGYTF
TRBJ1-6 | TRBV2 | . | . | TGTGCCGGAAACGGGGATTGGGGGTCACCCCTCCACTTT | CAGNGDWGSPLHF
TRBJ2-1 | TRBV7-3 | . | TRBD2 | TGTGCCAGCAGCTTAGTGGCGGGGGGGAACAATGAGCAGTTCTTC | CASSLVAGGNNEQFF
TRBJ1-2 | TRBV20-1 | few | TRBD1 | TGCAGTGCCCCAGCCCCGGGACAGGTCTATGGCTACACCTTC | CSAPAPGQVYGYTF
TRBJ2-7 | TRBV5-1 | . | . | TGCGCCAGCAGCTGGGGGCTTCGAGTTACCCCCTACGAGCAGTACTTC | CASSWGLRVTPYEQYF
TRBJ2-3 | TRBV7-9 | . | . | TGTGCCCGCTCAGCCAGGGACACAGATACGCAGTATTTT | CARSARDTDTQYF
TRBJ1-1 | TRBV7-9 | . | TRBD1 | TGTGCCAGCAGCCCTTGGACAGGGACTGAAGCTTTCTTT | CASSPWTGTEAFF